This T cell receptor beta chain was obtained from a study of sequential checkpoint blockade in melanoma. The CDR3 runs to 15 residues. The J segment lost 5 bases and the V segment lost 1 base, leaving 6 bases of the junction unmatched. CDR1 and CDR2 from the germline V gene are KGHSH and LQKENI. Sequenced by immunoSEQ multiplex PCR; TCRdb stores in-frame clones only, minus some. The profile shows some 2,000 clones, about 17% of them singletons. Treatment indicated: randomized to nivolumab then ipilimumab (arm A) or the reverse (arm B). The receptor was derived from a human donor with melanoma. The chain joins TRBV18 to TRBJ2-5, with 8 bases identical to TRBD2. The sample was tumor tissue (inferred from file names), taken from a patient given nivolumab and ipilimumab in sequence. CDR3 in DNA: TGTGCCAGCTCACCACTGAGGACTAGCCAGGAGACCCAGTACTTC. Protein product: CASSPLRTSQETQYF.